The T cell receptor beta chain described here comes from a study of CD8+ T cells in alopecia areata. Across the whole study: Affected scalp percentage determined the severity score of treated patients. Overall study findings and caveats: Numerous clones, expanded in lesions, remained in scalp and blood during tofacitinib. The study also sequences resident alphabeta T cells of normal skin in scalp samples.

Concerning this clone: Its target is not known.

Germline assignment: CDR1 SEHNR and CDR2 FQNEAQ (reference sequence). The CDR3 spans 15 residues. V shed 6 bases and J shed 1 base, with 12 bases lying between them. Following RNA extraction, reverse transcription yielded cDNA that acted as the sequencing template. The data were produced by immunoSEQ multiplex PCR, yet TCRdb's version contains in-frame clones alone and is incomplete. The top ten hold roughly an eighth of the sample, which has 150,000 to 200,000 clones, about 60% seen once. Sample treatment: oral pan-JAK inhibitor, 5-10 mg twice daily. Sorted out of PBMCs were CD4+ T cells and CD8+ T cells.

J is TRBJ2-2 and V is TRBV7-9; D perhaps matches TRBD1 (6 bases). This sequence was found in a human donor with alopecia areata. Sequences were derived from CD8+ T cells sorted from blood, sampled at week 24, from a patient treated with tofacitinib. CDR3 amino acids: CASRRSGQNTGELFF. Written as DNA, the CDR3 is TGTGCCAGCAGGCGATCGGGACAGAACACCGGGGAGCTGTTTTTT.